A selection of T cell receptor beta chains follows, all from one sample in a study of T cell repertoires in cytomegalovirus infection. What these receptors recognize is not known. Each CDR3 protein is one row after TCRdb ran MiXCR on the reads. The repertoire holds about 55,000 distinct CDR3 sequences, with roughly 20% as singletons. The input for sequencing was CD8+ T cells from cultured PBMCs, taken from culture after CMV antigen stimulation. These receptors all come from a human donor in good health (CMV status not recorded). Some clones in this sample may be carry-over from other donors' samples. Both conserved end residues are part of each CDR3. D genes are given only for firm matches. Not all rows give a size; the values are once, few, many and, for expanded clones, a class.

cdr3_aa cdr3_nt clone_size v_call d_call j_call
CASNPTGSYGYTF TGTGCCAGCAACCCGACAGGGAGCTATGGCTACACCTTC few TRBV12-3/TRBV12-4 TRBD1 TRBJ1-2
CASSPGTGGRTEAFF TGTGCCAGTAGTCCTGGGACAGGGGGCCGGACTGAAGCTTTCTTT few TRBV19 TRBD1 TRBJ1-1
CASSLSDRGYGYTF TGCGCCAGCAGCCTATCCGACAGGGGCTATGGCTACACCTTC many TRBV10-2 TRBD1 TRBJ1-2
CASSPREGYNEQFF TGTGCCAGCAGCCCCCGGGAGGGGTACAATGAGCAGTTCTTC few TRBV7-9 TRBD2 TRBJ2-1
CASSSTYEQYF TGTGCCAGCAGTTCGACCTACGAGCAGTACTTC many TRBV11-2 NA TRBJ2-7
CASSSSTAGHSGNTIYF TGTGCCAGCAGCTCGTCGACGGCAGGTCACTCTGGAAACACCATATATTTT NA TRBV7-9 NA TRBJ1-3
CASSLPTGDEQYF TGTGCCAGCAGCCTTCCTACAGGGGACGAGCAGTACTTC many TRBV7-2 TRBD1 TRBJ2-7
CASSLWGPGDTQYF TGTGCCAGCAGTTTATGGGGGCCCGGGGATACGCAGTATTTT few TRBV28 NA TRBJ2-3
CASSYAQGYNTEAFF TGTGCCAGCAGTTACGCACAGGGGTATAACACTGAAGCTTTCTTT few TRBV6-5 TRBD1 TRBJ1-1
CASRPTSPSYNEQFF TGTGCCAGCAGACCGACTAGTCCATCCTACAATGAGCAGTTCTTC few TRBV27 NA TRBJ2-1
CASSLDGAGGSSPLHF TGTGCCAGCAGCTTAGATGGGGCAGGGGGCAGTTCACCCCTCCACTTT NA TRBV7-6 TRBD1 TRBJ1-6
CASSPRLPLDYNEQFF TGTGCCAGCAGCCCAAGACTCCCTCTGGATTACAATGAGCAGTTCTTC few TRBV7-2 NA TRBJ2-1
CASSLRDPWGEQFF TGTGCCAGCAGCTTACGGGACCCCTGGGGTGAGCAGTTCTTC few TRBV9 NA TRBJ2-1
CSARALDGVVRYEQYF TGCAGTGCTAGAGCTCTAGACGGGGTAGTTAGGTACGAGCAGTACTTC once TRBV20-1 NA TRBJ2-7
CASSSQGNQPQHF TGTGCCAGCAGCTCACAGGGAAATCAGCCCCAGCATTTT few TRBV7-9 NA TRBJ1-5
CASSSDRVWNTEAFF TGTGCCAGCAGCTCCGACAGGGTCTGGAACACTGAAGCTTTCTTT NA TRBV11-3 TRBD1 TRBJ1-1
CASSLTGAANEKLFF TGTGCCAGCAGCTTAACCGGGGCCGCTAATGAAAAACTGTTTTTT many TRBV7-8 NA TRBJ1-4
CASSPRENPYEQYF TGTGCCAGCAGCCCCCGGGAGAACCCCTACGAGCAGTACTTC many TRBV7-9 NA TRBJ2-7
CASSPTVADTQYF TGTGCCAGCAGTCCTACCGTGGCAGATACGCAGTATTTT NA TRBV6-1 NA TRBJ2-3
CASSLRDRDNEQFF TGTGCCAGCAGTTTGAGGGACAGGGATAATGAGCAGTTCTTC few TRBV12-3/TRBV12-4 TRBD1 TRBJ2-1
CASSPHKTDTQYF TGTGCCAGCAGCCCCCACAAGACAGATACGCAGTATTTT few TRBV11-3 NA TRBJ2-3
CASSLAGASGVYEQYF TGTGCCAGCAGTTTAGCGGGTGCGTCAGGGGTGTACGAGCAGTACTTC few TRBV12-3/TRBV12-4 NA TRBJ2-7
CASNHPRTSGNYEQFF TGTGCCAGCAACCACCCGCGGACTAGCGGGAACTATGAGCAGTTCTTC few TRBV7-9 TRBD2 TRBJ2-1
CASSPQGGTNQPQHF TGTGCCAGCAGCCCTCAGGGTGGAACGAATCAGCCCCAGCATTTT NA TRBV9 NA TRBJ1-5
CASSYGDGAYEQYF TGTGCCAGCAGTTACGGGGACGGAGCCTACGAGCAGTACTTC few TRBV6-2/TRBV6-3 NA TRBJ2-7
CSATDFDRVSSPLHF TGCAGTGCAACTGACTTCGACAGGGTTAGTTCACCCCTCCACTTT many TRBV20-1 TRBD1 TRBJ1-6
CASSLGTNTEAFF TGTGCCAGCAGCTTAGGCACGAACACTGAAGCTTTCTTT few TRBV7-2 NA TRBJ1-1
CASSSDRGAYEQYF TGTGCCAGCAGTTCGGACAGGGGTGCCTACGAGCAGTACTTC few TRBV6-2/TRBV6-3 TRBD1 TRBJ2-7
CASSQESVLYEQYF TGCGCCAGCAGCCAAGAATCTGTGCTCTACGAGCAGTACTTC few TRBV4-3 NA TRBJ2-7
CASRKVDANEKLFF TGTGCCAGCAGGAAAGTTGATGCTAATGAAAAACTGTTTTTT few TRBV11-2 NA TRBJ1-4
CASTTGLAGWAGELFF TGTGCCAGCACCACCGGACTAGCGGGATGGGCCGGGGAGCTGTTTTTT few TRBV28 TRBD2 TRBJ2-2
CASSLWTSGISSGANVLTF TGTGCCAGCAGCCTTTGGACTAGCGGCATCAGCTCTGGGGCCAACGTCCTGACTTTC NA TRBV7-6 TRBD2 TRBJ2-6
CASSLAATGTIYGYTF TGTGCCAGCAGCTTAGCGGCCACGGGAACGATCTATGGCTACACCTTC once TRBV7-9 NA TRBJ1-2
CASRNRGIANNEQFF TGTGCCAGCAGAAACAGGGGAATAGCCAACAATGAGCAGTTCTTC NA TRBV6-5 TRBD1 TRBJ2-1
CASSYLPVSEQFF TGTGCCAGCAGTTATCTTCCCGTAAGTGAGCAGTTCTTC NA TRBV6-2/TRBV6-3 NA TRBJ2-1
CASSLLPGPNYGYTF TGTGCCAGCAGCTTATTGCCGGGGCCAAACTATGGCTACACCTTC NA TRBV7-2 NA TRBJ1-2
CASSQDATGSYGYTF TGTGCCAGCAGCCAAGATGCCACAGGGAGCTATGGCTACACCTTC NA TRBV14 NA TRBJ1-2
CASSLREGSSPLHF TGCGCCAGCAGCCTGAGAGAAGGGAGCTCACCCCTCCACTTT many TRBV4-1 NA TRBJ1-6
CASSPRTGGLDEQFF TGTGCCAGCAGCCCCCGGACAGGGGGATTAGATGAGCAGTTCTTC few TRBV7-9 TRBD1 TRBJ2-1
CASSSRTSGSPYNEQFF TGCGCCAGCAGCTCTCGGACAAGCGGGAGTCCCTACAATGAGCAGTTCTTC many TRBV5-1 TRBD2 TRBJ2-1
CASSSGVGGVAKNIQYF TGTGCCAGCAGCTCAGGGGTTGGCGGAGTAGCCAAAAACATTCAGTACTTC few TRBV7-8 NA TRBJ2-4
CASSLAADTQYF TGCGCCAGCAGCTTGGCTGCAGATACGCAGTATTTT many TRBV5-1 NA TRBJ2-3
CASSLEEVGEQYF TGTGCCAGCAGCTTAGAAGAGGTTGGAGAGCAGTACTTC NA TRBV7-2 NA TRBJ2-7
CASSFYSAGELFF TGTGCCAGCAGCTTTTATTCTGCCGGGGAGCTGTTTTTT NA TRBV7-2 NA TRBJ2-2
CARRLQGANYEQYF TGTGCCCGCCGTCTACAGGGGGCGAACTACGAGCAGTACTTC once TRBV24-1 TRBD1 TRBJ2-7
CASSPGQGVLNEQFF TGTGCCAGCAGCCCGGGACAGGGGGTCTTAAATGAGCAGTTCTTC NA TRBV7-9 TRBD1 TRBJ2-1
CASSSGNYEQYF TGTGCCAGCAGTTCGGGCAATTACGAGCAGTACTTC NA TRBV12-3/TRBV12-4 NA TRBJ2-7
CASSEQGASQETQYF TGCGCCAGCAGCGAGCAGGGGGCATCACAAGAGACCCAGTACTTC NA TRBV4-3 TRBD1 TRBJ2-5
CASSNRALDTEAFF TGTGCCAGCAGCAACAGGGCTCTTGACACTGAAGCTTTCTTT few TRBV13 NA TRBJ1-1
CASSSGGGADTEAFF TGTGCCAGCAGCTCAGGTGGGGGGGCGGACACTGAAGCTTTCTTT NA TRBV7-6 NA TRBJ1-1
CASSLGPKNIQYF TGTGCCAGCAGTCTAGGGCCCAAAAACATTCAGTACTTC NA TRBV27 NA TRBJ2-4
CASSDDWGAQGGELFF TGTGCCAGCAGCGACGATTGGGGGGCGCAAGGCGGGGAGCTGTTTTTT NA TRBV14 NA TRBJ2-2